This T cell receptor beta chain was obtained from a study of blood T cells in healthy people across ages. General study results and limits: As age increased, TCR beta diversity per million T cells fell in a roughly linear fashion. Long-lived donors carried more naive CD4+ cells and greater diversity than aged donors.

It was with a sample-barcoded 5' primer and a J-beta primer mix that a second PCR of about 7 to 12 cycles was run. A minimum of 2.5 million CDR3-containing paired-end reads was obtained for each sample. TCRdb independently ran MiXCR on the 5' RACE reads; one entry per CDR3 protein. The repertoire holds some 640,000 distinct CDR3 sequences, with approximately 30% as singletons. Germline CDR1 and CDR2: MNHNY and SVGAGI (reference sequence). The CDR3 loop spans 16 amino acids. This clonotype was counted between two and nine times. Its specificity is not known. A much bigger clone sits one base away, suggesting this may be a read error. Each sample had at least 6 million PBMCs isolated.

The specimen sequenced was blood. The sequence came from a woman of 80 years or more in good health. The chain couples TRBV6-6 to TRBJ2-1; D may be TRBD2 (7 bases). The J call may be in error: the DNA end matches TRBJ2-7 better. CDR3 protein: CASSTTRGGSYNEQYF. CDR3 bases: TGTGCCAGCAGTACAACTAGGGGGGGGTCCTACAATGAGCAGTACTTC.